Listed below are T cell receptor beta chains from one sample, sequenced in a study of T cell repertoires in cytomegalovirus infection. TCRdb redid the calling of the reads with MiXCR, one entry per CDR3 protein. The sample lists tens of thousands of distinct CDR3 sequences; more than 20% were seen once. Their cognate antigens are unknown. Sequenced material: PBMCs, sequenced either directly or after in vitro stimulation (not recorded which). The receptors originated from a human donor in good health (CMV status not recorded). Some clones in this sample may be carry-over from other donors' samples. The CDR3 runs from the conserved cysteine through the conserved F or W. Fields, in order: V gene, D gene, clone size, J gene, CDR3 protein, CDR3 DNA. The D gene is left open where the match is weak. The listing skips clone size in some rows; elsewhere it reads once, few, many or a size class.

>TRBV4-2|NA|NA|TRBJ2-3
CASSPRDSSTDTQYF
TGTGCCAGCAGCCCCCGGGACTCGAGCACAGATACGCAGTATTTT
>TRBV6-2/TRBV6-3|NA|NA|TRBJ2-1
CASMVEEVSYNEQFF
TGTGCCAGCATGGTGGAGGAGGTATCCTACAATGAGCAGTTCTTC
>TRBV24-1|TRBD2|NA|TRBJ2-3
CATSDLGLADTQYF
TGTGCCACCAGTGATTTAGGACTAGCAGATACGCAGTATTTT
>TRBV6-6|TRBD2|NA|TRBJ2-7
CASSYSAGLAGGEQYF
TGTGCCAGCAGTTACTCGGCGGGACTAGCGGGAGGCGAGCAGTACTTC
>TRBV28|TRBD1|once|TRBJ2-5
CASRSPRQGENEETQYF
TGTGCCAGCAGATCCCCTCGACAGGGGGAAAATGAAGAGACCCAGTACTTC
>TRBV11-3|NA|many|TRBJ2-3
CASSPRRSSSSTDTQYF
TGTGCCAGCAGCCCCCGTCGGAGTAGCTCTAGCACAGATACGCAGTATTTT
>TRBV27|TRBD2|few|TRBJ2-1
CASSLWTSGRAHEQFF
TGTGCCAGCAGTTTATGGACTAGCGGGAGGGCCCATGAGCAGTTCTTC
>TRBV6-5|NA|few|TRBJ1-6
CASTLRQGSSPLHF
TGTGCCAGCACGTTACGGCAGGGTAGCTCACCCCTCCACTTT
>TRBV19|NA|few|TRBJ1-5
CAIARNTGSNQPQHF
TGTGCCATTGCCCGTAACACAGGGAGCAATCAGCCCCAGCATTTT
>TRBV7-2|NA|few|TRBJ2-3
CASESTSEDTQYF
TGTGCCAGTGAATCGACCTCCGAAGATACGCAGTATTTT
>TRBV12-3/TRBV12-4|TRBD2|few|TRBJ2-4
CASSLIIGSGALKNIQYF
TGTGCCAGCAGTTTAATAATTGGTAGCGGGGCGCTGAAAAACATTCAGTACTTC
>TRBV7-2|TRBD1|NA|TRBJ2-3
CASSPDRARTDTQYF
TGTGCCAGCAGCCCAGACAGGGCGAGAACAGATACGCAGTATTTT
>TRBV28|NA|NA|TRBJ1-2
CASNYGSRVGYTF
TGTGCCAGCAACTATGGATCCCGGGTTGGCTACACCTTC
>TRBV4-2|NA|NA|TRBJ1-2
CASSQDLRGTGLLYGYTF
TGTGCCAGCAGCCAAGATCTACGGGGGACCGGGTTACTCTATGGCTACACCTTC
>TRBV7-8|NA|few|TRBJ2-7
CASSFSWDASYEQYF
TGTGCCAGCAGTTTTAGTTGGGACGCCTCCTACGAGCAGTACTTC